The next 8 T cell receptor beta chains were all read from a single sample in a study of regulatory T cells in long-lasting Graves disease. With iRepertoire HTBI primers and Arm-PCR of CDR3 regions, TCR beta libraries were built. One entry per CDR3 protein results from TCRdb running MiXCR on the multiplex PCR reads. The table includes approximately 690,000 distinct CDR3 sequences, about 32% detected once. Sample time point: persistent/refractory GD, antithyroid drugs over 5 years with positive TRAb. The TCR library was made from RNA that had been extracted from PBMCs in TRIzol. Sequencing used peripheral blood mononuclear cells (PBMCs), obtained when the disease was refractory, from a patient treated with antithyroid drugs. All receptors derive from a female donor with Graves disease.

The chain is built from TRBV7-6 and TRBJ2-7, with 10 positions matching TRBD2. Germline V lookup: CDR1 SGHVS, CDR2 FNYEAQ. V trimming: 2 bases; J trimming: 1 base; junction bases outside the gene matches: 8. CDR3 length: 17 amino acids. The CDR3: CASSLPNGLADSYEQYF. In DNA form, the CDR3 reads TGTGCCAGCAGCTTACCCAACGGACTAGCGGATTCCTACGAGCAGTACTTC.

Concerning this clonotype itself: This could be a read error, since a much larger clone is one nucleotide away. This chain uses TRBV6-2 or TRBV6-3 with TRBJ1-2; D gene unclear. The CDR3 extends over 12 amino acids. V was shortened by 6 bases and J by 6 bases, with 11 bases between the two germline ends. From germline, CDR1 is MNHEY and CDR2 SVGEGT. The CDR3 protein is CASRARGNGYTF. The CDR3 DNA is TGTGCCAGCAGGGCACGGGGAAATGGCTACACCTTC.

This clonotype showed up many times. This chain joins TRBV12-3 or TRBV12-4 and TRBJ1-2; D unresolved. Trimming stripped 6 bases from V and 5 bases from J, with 7 bases between. CDR3 length: 11 residues. The CDR3 nucleotides are TGTGCCAGCAGAGTGGGGTATGGCTACACCTTC. Translated: CASRVGYGYTF.

This chain links TRBV9 with TRBJ2-1; TRBD2 matches at 11 bases. This CDR3 is built from 15 residues. Germline V gives CDR1 SGDLS, CDR2 YYNGEE. V was clipped by 3 bases and J by 7 bases; unmatched bases: 6. CDR3 sequence: CASSERLAGPNEQFF. Here the CDR3 DNA reads TGTGCCAGCAGCGAGCGACTAGCGGGACCGAATGAGCAGTTCTTC. Together with reference TRBV9 and TRBJ2-1, the CDR3 gives the full variable domain: DSGVTQTPKHLITATGQRVTLRCSPRSGDLSVYWYQQSLDQGLQFLIQYYNGEERAKGNILERFSAQQFPDLHSELNLSSLELGDSALYFCASSERLAGPNEQFFGPGTRLTVL.

This clonotype was detected ten times or more. The chain carries TRBV28 and TRBJ1-1; no firm D call. The CDR3 is 16 residues long. The V gene's germline CDR1 is MDHEN and CDR2 SYDVKM. The V end lost 5 bases, the J end lost 2 bases, and 18 bases lay between the germline ends. The CDR3 reads CASSGPRGISNTEAFF. DNA of the CDR3: TGTGCCAGCAGTGGACCGAGAGGGATATCCAACACTGAAGCTTTCTTT. Combining the CDR3 with reference TRBV28 and TRBJ1-1 gives the whole variable domain DVKVTQSSRYLVKRTGEKVFLECVQDMDHENMFWYRQDPGLGLRLIYFSYDVKMKEKGDIPEGYSVSREKKERFSLILESASTNQTSMYLCASSGPRGISNTEAFFGQGTRLTVV.

The V gene is TRBV19, the J gene TRBJ2-2; D may be TRBD1 or TRBD2 (5 bases each). Trimming stripped 5 bases from V and 13 bases from J, with 20 bases between. Germline values: CDR1 LNHDA, CDR2 SQIVND (reference sequence). This CDR3 has 14 amino acids. The CDR3 bases are TGTGCCAGTAGTGAGGGGCGCCCCAAGCCCGGGCTGTTTTTT. It translates to CASSEGRPKPGLFF.

The V call is TRBV9, the J call TRBJ1-3, with 8 nucleotides matching TRBD1. CDR1 SGDLS and CDR2 YYNGEE come from the germline V gene. The CDR3 is 17 amino acids. Unmatched junction bases numbered 5, after V lost 0 bases and J lost 0 bases. The CDR3 loop is CASSVGLDRASGNTIYF. In DNA form, the CDR3 reads TGTGCCAGCAGCGTAGGCTTGGACAGGGCCTCTGGAAACACCATATATTTT.

In its sample, this clonotype was seen a few times. A read error may account for a junction end that differs from germline. This rearrangement joins TRBV25-1 to TRBJ2-7; 8 bases line up with TRBD2. The germline V gene has CDR1 MGHDK and CDR2 SYGVNS. The CDR3 is made up of 11 amino acids. CDR3 in DNA: TGTGCCAGCAGTGTTGCACTAGCGGTAGTCTTC. Amino acid sequence: CASSVALAVVF.